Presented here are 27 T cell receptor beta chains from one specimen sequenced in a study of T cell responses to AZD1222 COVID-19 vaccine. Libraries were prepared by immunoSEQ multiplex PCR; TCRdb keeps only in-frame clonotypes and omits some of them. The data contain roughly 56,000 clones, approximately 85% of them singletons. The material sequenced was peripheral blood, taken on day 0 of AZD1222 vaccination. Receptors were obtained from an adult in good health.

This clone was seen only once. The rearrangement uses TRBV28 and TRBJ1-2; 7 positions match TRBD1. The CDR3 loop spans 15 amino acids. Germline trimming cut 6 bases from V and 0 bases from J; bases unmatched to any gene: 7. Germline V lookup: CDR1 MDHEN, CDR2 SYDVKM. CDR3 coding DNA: TGTGCCAGCAGAAGTACAGGGGCTGCTAACTATGGCTACACCTTC. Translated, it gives CASRSTGAANYGYTF.

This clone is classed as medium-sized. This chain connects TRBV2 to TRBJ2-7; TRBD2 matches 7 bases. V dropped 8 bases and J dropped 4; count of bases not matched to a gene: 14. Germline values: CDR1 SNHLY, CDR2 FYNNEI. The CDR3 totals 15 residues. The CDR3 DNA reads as TGTGCCAGCCTTCTAACCGGGCGGGGGAAGTACGAGCAGTACTTC. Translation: CASLLTGRGKYEQYF.

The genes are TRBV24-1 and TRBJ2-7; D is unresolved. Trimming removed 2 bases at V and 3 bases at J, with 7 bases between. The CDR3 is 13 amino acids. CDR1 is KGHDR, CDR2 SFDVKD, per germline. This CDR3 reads CATSDSTYYEQYF. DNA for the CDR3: TGTGCCACCAGTGATTCGACATACTACGAGCAGTACTTC.

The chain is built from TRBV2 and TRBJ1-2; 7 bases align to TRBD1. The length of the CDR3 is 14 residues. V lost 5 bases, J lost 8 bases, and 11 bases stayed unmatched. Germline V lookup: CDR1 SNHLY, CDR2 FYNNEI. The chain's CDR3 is CASSMDRNWGGYTF. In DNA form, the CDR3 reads TGTGCCAGCAGTATGGACAGGAACTGGGGCGGCTACACCTTC.

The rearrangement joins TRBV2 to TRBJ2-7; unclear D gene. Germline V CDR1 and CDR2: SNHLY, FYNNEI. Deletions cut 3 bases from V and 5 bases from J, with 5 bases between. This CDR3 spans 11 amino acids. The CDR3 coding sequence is TGTGCCAGCAGTGAGTGGGACGAGCAGTACTTC. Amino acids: CASSEWDEQYF.

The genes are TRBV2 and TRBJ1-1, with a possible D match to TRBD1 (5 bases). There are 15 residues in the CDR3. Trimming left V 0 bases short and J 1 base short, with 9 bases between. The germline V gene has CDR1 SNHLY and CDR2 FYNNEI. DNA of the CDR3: TGTGCCAGCAGTGAAGCCGGGGCGGAGAACACTGAAGCTTTCTTT. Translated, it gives CASSEAGAENTEAFF.

The CDR3 sequence: CASSQTGGLLTQYF. CDR3 in DNA: TGTGCCAGCAGTCAAACAGGGGGCCTTTTGACCCAGTACTTC. This chain joins TRBV25-1 and TRBJ2-5; 9 nucleotides match TRBD1. V lost 5 bases, J lost 7 bases, and 8 bases stayed unmatched. This CDR3 spans 14 amino acids. Germline CDR1 and CDR2: MGHDK and SYGVNS.

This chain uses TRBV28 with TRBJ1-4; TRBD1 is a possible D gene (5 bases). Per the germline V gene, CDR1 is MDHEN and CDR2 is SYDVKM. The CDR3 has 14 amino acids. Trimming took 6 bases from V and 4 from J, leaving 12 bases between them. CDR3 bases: TGTGCCAGCAGCCCTCCCGGGGGTAATGAAAAACTGTTTTTT. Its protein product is CASSPPGGNEKLFF.

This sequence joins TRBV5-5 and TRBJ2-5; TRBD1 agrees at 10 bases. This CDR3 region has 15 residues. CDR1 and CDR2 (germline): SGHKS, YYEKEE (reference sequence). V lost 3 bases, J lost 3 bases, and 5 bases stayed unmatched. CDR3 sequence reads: CASSSRGTGEETQYF. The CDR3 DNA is TGTGCCAGCAGCTCCCGGGGGACAGGGGAAGAGACCCAGTACTTC.

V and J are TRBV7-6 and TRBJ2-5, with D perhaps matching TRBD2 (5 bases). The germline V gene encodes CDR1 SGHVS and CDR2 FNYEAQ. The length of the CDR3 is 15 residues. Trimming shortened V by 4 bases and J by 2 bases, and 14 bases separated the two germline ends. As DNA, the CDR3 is TGTGCCAGCAGCTCCCCCCAATCGGGGCAAGAGACCCAGTACTTC. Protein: CASSSPQSGQETQYF.

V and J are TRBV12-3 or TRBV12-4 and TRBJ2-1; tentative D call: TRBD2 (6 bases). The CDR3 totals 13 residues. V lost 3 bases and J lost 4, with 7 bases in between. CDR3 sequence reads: CASSLEGYNEQFF. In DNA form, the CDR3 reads TGTGCCAGCAGTTTGGAGGGTTACAATGAGCAGTTCTTC.

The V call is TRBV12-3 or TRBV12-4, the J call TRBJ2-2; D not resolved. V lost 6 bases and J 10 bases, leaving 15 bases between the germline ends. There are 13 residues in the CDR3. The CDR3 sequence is CASSVPGGKELFF. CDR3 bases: TGTGCCAGCAGCGTCCCCGGCGGAAAGGAGCTGTTTTTT.

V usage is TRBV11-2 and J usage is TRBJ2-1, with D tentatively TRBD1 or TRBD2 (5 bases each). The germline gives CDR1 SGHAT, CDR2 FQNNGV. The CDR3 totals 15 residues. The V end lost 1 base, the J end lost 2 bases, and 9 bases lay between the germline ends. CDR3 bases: TGTGCCAGCAGCTTAGTTCAGGGACCCTACAATGAGCAGTTCTTC. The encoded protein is CASSLVQGPYNEQFF.

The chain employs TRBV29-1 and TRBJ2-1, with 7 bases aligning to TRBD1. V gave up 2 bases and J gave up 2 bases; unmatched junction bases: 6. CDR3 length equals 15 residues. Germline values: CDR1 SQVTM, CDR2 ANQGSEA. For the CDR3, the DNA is TGCAGCGTTGAAAGGGGGCGGTTGACCTACAATGAGCAGTTCTTC. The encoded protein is CSVERGRLTYNEQFF.

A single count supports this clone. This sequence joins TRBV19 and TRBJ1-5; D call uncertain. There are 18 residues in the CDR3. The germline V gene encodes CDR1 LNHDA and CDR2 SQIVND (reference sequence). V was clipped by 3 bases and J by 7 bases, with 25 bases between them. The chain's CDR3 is CASSIRSIDVYQNQPQHF. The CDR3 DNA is TGTGCCAGTAGTATCCGCAGTATCGACGTGTACCAAAACCAGCCCCAGCATTTT. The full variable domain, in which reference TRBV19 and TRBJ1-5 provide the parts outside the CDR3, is DGGITQSPKYLFRKEGQNVTLSCEQNLNHDAMYWYRQDPGQGLRLIYYSQIVNDFQKGDIAEGYSVSREKKESFPLTVTSAQKNPTAFYLCASSIRSIDVYQNQPQHFGDGTRLSIL.

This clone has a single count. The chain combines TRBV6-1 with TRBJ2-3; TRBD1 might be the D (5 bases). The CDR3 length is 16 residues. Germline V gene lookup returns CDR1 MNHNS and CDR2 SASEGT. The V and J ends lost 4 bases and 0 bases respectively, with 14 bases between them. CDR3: CASSASRAASTDTQYF. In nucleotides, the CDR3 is TGTGCCAGCAGTGCCTCCAGGGCAGCTAGCACAGATACGCAGTATTTT.

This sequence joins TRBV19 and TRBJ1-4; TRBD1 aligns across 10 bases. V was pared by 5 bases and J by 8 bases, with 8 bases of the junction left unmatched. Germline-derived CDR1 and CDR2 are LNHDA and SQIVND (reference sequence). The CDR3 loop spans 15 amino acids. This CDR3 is CASSVTGTGDEKLFF. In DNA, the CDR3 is TGTGCCAGTAGTGTTACCGGGACAGGGGACGAAAAACTGTTTTTT. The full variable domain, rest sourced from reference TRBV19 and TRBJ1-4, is DGGITQSPKYLFRKEGQNVTLSCEQNLNHDAMYWYRQDPGQGLRLIYYSQIVNDFQKGDIAEGYSVSREKKESFPLTVTSAQKNPTAFYLCASSVTGTGDEKLFFGSGTQLSVL.

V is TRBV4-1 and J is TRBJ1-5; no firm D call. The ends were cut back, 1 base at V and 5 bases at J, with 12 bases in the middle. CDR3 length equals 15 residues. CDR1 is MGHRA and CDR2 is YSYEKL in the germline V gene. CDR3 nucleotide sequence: TGCGCCAGCAGCCAAGGATACGGAAACTATCAGCCCCAGCATTTT. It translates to CASSQGYGNYQPQHF.

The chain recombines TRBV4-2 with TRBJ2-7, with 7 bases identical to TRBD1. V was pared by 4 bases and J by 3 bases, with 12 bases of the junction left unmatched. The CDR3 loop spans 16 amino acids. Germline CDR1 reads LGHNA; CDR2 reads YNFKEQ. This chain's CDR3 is CASSPRFGTEVYEQYF. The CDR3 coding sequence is TGTGCCAGCAGCCCACGCTTCGGGACAGAGGTCTACGAGCAGTACTTC.

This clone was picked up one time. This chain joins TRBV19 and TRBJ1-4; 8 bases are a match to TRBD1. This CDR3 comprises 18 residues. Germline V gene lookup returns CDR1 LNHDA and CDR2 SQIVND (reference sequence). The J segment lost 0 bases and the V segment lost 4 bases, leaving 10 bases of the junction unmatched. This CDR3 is CASSTPPGQVATNEKLFF. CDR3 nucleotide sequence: TGTGCCAGTAGTACCCCCCCGGGACAGGTGGCAACTAATGAAAAACTGTTTTTT.

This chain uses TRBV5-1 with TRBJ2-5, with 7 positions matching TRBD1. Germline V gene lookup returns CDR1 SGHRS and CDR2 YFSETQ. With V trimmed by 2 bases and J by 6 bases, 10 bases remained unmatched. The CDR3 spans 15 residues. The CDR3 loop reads CASSLTGVSSQTQYF. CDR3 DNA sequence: TGCGCCAGCAGCTTAACAGGGGTGTCTTCGCAGACCCAGTACTTC. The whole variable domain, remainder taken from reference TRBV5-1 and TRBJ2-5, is KAGVTQTPRYLIKTRGQQVTLSCSPISGHRSVSWYQQTPGQGLQFLFEYFSETQRNKGNFPGRFSGRQFSNSRSEMNVSTLELGDSALYLCASSLTGVSSQTQYFGPGTRLLVL.

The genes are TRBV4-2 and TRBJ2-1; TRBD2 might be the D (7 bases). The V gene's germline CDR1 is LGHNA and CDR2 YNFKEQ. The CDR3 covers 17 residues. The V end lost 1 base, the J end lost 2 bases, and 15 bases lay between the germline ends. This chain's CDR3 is CASSQGIHGGPYNEQFF. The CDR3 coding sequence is TGTGCCAGCAGCCAAGGGATACACGGGGGGCCCTACAATGAGCAGTTCTTC.

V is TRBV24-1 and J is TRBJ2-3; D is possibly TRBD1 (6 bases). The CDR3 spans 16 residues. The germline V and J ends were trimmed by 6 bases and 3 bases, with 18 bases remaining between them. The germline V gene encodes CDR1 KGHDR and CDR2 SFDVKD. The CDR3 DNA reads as TGTGCCACCAGTTGGGGGCTGGAAGGCTGGACAGATACGCAGTATTTT. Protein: CATSWGLEGWTDTQYF.

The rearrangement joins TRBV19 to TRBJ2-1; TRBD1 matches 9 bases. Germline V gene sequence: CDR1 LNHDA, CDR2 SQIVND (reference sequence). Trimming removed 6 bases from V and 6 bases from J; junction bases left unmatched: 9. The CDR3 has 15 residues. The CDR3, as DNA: TGTGCCAGTAGATCCGCGGGACAGGGATCCAATGAGCAGTTCTTC. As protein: CASRSAGQGSNEQFF.

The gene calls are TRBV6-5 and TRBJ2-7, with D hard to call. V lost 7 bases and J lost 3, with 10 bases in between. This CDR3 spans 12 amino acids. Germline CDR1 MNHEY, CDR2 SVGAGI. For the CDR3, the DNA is TGTGCCAGCACCAAAGATTTCTACGAGCAGTACTTC. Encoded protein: CASTKDFYEQYF.

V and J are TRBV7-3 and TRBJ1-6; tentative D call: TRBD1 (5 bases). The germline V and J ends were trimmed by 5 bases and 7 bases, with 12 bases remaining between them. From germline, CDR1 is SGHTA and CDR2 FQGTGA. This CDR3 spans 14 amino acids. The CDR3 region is CASSIRGGNSPLHF. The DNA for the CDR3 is TGTGCCAGCAGCATCCGTGGGGGGAATTCACCCCTCCACTTT. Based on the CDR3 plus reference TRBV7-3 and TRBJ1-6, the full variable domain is GAGVSQTPSNKVTEKGKYVELRCDPISGHTALYWYRQSLGQGPEFLIYFQGTGAADDSGLPNDRFFAVRPEGSVSTLKIQRTERGDSAVYLCASSIRGGNSPLHFGNGTRLTVT.

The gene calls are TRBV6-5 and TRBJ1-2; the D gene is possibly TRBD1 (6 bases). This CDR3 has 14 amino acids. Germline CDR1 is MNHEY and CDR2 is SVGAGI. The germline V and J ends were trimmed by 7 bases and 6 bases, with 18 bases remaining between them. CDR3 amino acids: CASTTGWDTNGYTF. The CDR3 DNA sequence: TGTGCCAGCACTACGGGGTGGGACACTAATGGCTACACCTTC.